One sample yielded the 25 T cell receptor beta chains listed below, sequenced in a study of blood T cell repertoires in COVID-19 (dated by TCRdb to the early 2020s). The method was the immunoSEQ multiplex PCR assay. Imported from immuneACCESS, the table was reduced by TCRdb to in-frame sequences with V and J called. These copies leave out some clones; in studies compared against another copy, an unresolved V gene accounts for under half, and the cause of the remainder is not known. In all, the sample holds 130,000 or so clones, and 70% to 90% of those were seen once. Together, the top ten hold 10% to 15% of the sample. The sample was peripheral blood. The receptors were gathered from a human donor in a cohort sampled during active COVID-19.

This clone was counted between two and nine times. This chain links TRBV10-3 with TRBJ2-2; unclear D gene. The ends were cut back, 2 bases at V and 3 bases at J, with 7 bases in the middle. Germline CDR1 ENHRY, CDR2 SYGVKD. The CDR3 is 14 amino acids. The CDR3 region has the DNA TGTGCCATCAGTGAGGGCACATACACCGGGGAGCTGTTTTTT. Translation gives CAISEGTYTGELFF.

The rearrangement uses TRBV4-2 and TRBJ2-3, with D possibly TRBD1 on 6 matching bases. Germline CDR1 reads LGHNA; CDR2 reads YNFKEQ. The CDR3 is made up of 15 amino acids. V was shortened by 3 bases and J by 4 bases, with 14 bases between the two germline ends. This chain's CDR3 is CASSHASTGADTQYF. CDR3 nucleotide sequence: TGTGCCAGCAGCCACGCGTCGACAGGAGCAGATACGCAGTATTTT.

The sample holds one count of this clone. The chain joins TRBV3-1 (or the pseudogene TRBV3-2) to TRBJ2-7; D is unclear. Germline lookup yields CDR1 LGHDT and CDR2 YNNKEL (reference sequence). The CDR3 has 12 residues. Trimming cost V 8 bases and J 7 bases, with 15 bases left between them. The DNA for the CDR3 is TGTGCCAGCGCCAACCTCTGGCAAGAGCAGTACTTC. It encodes CASANLWQEQYF.

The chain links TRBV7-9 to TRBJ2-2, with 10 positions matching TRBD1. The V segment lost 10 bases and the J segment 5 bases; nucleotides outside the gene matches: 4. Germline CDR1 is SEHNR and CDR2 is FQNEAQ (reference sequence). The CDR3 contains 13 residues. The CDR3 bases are TGTGCCACCCGGGACAGGGGTACCGGGGAGCTGTTTTTT. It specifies CATRDRGTGELFF.

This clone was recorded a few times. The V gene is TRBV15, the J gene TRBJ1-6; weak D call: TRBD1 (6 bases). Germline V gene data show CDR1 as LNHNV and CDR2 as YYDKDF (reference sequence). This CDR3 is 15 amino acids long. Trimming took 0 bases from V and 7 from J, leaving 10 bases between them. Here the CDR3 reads CATSRDQGMNSPLHF. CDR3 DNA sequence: TGTGCCACCAGCAGAGATCAGGGGATGAATTCACCCCTCCACTTT.

For the CDR3, the DNA is TGCAGTGTAGGGGACATAAATGGCTACACCTTC. Amino acids: CSVGDINGYTF. The chain couples TRBV20-1 to TRBJ1-2, with D possibly being TRBD1 (6 bases). Trimming removed 7 bases from V and 6 bases from J, with 12 bases in between. CDR3 length equals 11 residues. Germline-derived CDR1 and CDR2 are DFQATT and SNEGSKA (reference sequence).

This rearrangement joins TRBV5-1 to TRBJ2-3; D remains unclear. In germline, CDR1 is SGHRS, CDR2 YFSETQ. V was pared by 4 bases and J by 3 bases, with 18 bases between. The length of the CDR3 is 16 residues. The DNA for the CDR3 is TGCGCCAGCAGCCTGTCGTTGGAGCCCAGAACAGATACGCAGTATTTT. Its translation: CASSLSLEPRTDTQYF.

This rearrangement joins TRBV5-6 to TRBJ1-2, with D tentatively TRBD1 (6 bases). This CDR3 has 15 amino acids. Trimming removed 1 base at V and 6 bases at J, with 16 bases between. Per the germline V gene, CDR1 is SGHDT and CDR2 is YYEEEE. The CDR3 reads CASSLWGPTGHGYTF. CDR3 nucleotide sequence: TGTGCCAGCAGCTTGTGGGGTCCCACAGGGCATGGCTACACCTTC.

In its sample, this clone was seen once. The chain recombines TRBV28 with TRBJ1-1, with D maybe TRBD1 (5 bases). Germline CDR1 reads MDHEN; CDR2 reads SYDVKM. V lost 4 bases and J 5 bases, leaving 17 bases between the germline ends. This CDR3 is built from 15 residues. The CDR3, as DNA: TGTGCCAGCAGTTCGTATACGGGACTCGGGACTGAAGCTTTCTTT. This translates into CASSSYTGLGTEAFF.

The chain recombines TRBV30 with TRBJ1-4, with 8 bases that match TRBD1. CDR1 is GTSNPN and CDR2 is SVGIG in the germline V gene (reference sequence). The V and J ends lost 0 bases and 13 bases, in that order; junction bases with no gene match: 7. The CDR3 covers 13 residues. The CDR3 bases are TGTGCCTGGAGTGTAAGCGGACAGGGAAGACTGTTTTTT. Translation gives CAWSVSGQGRLFF.

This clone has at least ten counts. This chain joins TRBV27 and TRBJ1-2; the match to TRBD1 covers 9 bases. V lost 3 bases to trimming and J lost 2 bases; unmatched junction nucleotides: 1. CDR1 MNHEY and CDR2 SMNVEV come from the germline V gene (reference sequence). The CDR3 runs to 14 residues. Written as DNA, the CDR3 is TGTGCCAGCAGTTTCGGGACAGGGAACTATGGCTACACCTTC. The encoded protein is CASSFGTGNYGYTF.

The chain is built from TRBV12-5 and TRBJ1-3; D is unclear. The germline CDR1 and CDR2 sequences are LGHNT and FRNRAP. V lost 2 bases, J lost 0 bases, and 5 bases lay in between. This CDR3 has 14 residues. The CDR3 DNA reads TGTGCTAGTGGTTTGAGGAGCTCTGGAAACACCATATATTTT. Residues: CASGLRSSGNTIYF.

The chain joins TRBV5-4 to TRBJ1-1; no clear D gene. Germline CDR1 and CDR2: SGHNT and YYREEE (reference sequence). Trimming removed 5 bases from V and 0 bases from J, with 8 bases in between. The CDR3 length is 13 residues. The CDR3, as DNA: TGTGCCAGCAGATTAGCAATGAACACTGAAGCTTTCTTT. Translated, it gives CASRLAMNTEAFF. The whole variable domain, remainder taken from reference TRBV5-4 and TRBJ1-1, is ETGVTQSPTHLIKTRGQQVTLRCSSQSGHNTVSWYQQALGQGPQFIFQYYREEENGRGNFPPRFSGLQFPNYSSELNVNALELDDSALYLCASRLAMNTEAFFGQGTRLTVV.

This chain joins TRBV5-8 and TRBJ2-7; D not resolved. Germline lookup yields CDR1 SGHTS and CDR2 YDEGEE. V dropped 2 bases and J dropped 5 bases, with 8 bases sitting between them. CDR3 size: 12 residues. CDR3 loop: CASSFRVDEQYF. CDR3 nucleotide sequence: TGTGCCAGCAGCTTTCGAGTGGACGAGCAGTACTTC.

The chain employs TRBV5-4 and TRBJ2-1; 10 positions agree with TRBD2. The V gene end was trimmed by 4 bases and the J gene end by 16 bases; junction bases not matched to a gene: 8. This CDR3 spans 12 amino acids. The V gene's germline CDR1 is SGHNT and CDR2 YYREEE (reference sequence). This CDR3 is CASSRSGTSVFF. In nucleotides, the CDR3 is TGTGCCAGCAGCCGTTCTGGGACTAGCGTTTTCTTC.

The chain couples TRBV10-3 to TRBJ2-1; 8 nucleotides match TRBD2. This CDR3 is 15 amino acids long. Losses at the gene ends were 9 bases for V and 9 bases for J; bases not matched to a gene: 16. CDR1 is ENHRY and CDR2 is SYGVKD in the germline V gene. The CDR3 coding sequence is TGTGCCATTAGCGCAGCGGGGGTGTACGGTATTGAGCAGTTCTTC. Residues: CAISAAGVYGIEQFF.

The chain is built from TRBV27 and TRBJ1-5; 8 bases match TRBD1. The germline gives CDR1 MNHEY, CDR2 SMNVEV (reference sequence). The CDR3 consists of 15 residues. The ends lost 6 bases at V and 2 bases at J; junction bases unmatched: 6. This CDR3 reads CASSPTGEGNQPQHF. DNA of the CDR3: TGTGCCAGCAGCCCGACAGGGGAAGGCAATCAGCCCCAGCATTTT.

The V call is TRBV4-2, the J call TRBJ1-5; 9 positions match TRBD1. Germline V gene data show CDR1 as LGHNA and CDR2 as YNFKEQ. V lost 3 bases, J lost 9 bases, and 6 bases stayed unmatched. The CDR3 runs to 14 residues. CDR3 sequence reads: CASSQGQGAGPQHF. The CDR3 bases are TGTGCCAGCAGCCAGGGACAGGGTGCGGGGCCCCAGCATTTT.

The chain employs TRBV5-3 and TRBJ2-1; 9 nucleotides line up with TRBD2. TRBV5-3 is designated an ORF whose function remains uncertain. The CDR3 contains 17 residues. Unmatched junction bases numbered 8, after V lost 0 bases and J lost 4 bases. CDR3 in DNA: TGTGCCAGAAGCTTGGGTTGCGGGGGGGCTTCATACAATGAGCAGTTCTTC. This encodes CARSLGCGGASYNEQFF.

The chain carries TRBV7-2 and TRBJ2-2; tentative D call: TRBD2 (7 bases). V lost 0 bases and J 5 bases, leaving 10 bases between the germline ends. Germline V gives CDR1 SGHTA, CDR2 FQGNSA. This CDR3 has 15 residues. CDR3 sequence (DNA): TGTGCCAGCAGCTTAGCCCGGGGGGCAACCGGGGAGCTGTTTTTT. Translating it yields CASSLARGATGELFF.

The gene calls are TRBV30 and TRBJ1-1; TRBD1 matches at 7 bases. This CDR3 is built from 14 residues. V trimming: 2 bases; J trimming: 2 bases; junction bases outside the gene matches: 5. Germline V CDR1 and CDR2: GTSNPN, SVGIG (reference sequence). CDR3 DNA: TGTGCCTGGAGTTTCGGGACAGCCAACACTGAAGCTTTCTTT. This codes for CAWSFGTANTEAFF.

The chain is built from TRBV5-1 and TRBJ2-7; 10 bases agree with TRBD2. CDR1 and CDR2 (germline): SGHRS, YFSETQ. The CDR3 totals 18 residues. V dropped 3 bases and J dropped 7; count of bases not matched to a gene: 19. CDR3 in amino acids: CASSYSPGLATPGGEQYF. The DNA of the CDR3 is TGCGCCAGCAGCTACTCCCCGGGACTAGCGACTCCCGGGGGTGAGCAGTACTTC.

CDR3 residues: CASSIWPGDNQETQYF. The CDR3 coding sequence is TGTGCCAGTAGTATCTGGCCGGGAGACAACCAAGAGACCCAGTACTTC. The V and J genes are TRBV19 and TRBJ2-5; D might be TRBD2 (6 bases). The CDR3 sequence is 16 residues long. The V gene's germline CDR1 is LNHDA and CDR2 SQIVND (reference sequence). The V gene lost 3 bases and the J gene lost 0 bases, with 14 bases spanning the gap.

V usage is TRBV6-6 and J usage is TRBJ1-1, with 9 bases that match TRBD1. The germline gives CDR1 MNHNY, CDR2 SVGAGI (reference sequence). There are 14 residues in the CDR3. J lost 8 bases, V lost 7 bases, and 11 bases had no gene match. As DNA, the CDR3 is TGTGCCAGCATCTTACTACCGGGACAGGGAGAAGCTTTCTTT. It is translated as CASILLPGQGEAFF.

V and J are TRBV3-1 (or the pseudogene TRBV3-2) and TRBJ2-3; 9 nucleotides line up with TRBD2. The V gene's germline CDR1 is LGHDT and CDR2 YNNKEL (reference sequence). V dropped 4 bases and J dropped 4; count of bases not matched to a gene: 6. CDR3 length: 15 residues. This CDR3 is CASSPSGGRADTQYF. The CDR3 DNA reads TGTGCCAGCAGCCCAAGCGGGGGGAGGGCAGATACGCAGTATTTT.